This TCR beta chain is drawn from a study of immune evolution from preneoplasia to lung adenocarcinoma. Whole-study findings and limits: Top clone share appeared to fall from AAH through AIS, MIA, adenocarcinoma. Normal lung had highest clonality; later lesions appeared denser, more diverse.

Points on this clone: The antigen is undetermined.

Resections took place in Japan or China from the mid-2010s to the late 2010s. H&E slides confirmed each diagnosis, reviewed by two pathologists independently. TCRdb's copy holds only in-frame clones and misses some; the assay was immunoSEQ multiplex PCR. The data show fewer than 4,500 clones, about four fifths seen once. The sample was FFPE adjacent normal lung tissue. The receptor was derived from a person aged 70 to 85 with lung adenocarcinoma.

The CDR3 sequence is CASSSETGYNEQFF. CDR3 DNA: TGTGCCAGCAGTTCCGAGACAGGATACAATGAGCAGTTCTTC. The chain has TRBV6-6 and TRBJ2-1, with TRBD1 as a possible D gene (6 bases). Trimming took off 4 bases at V and 4 bases at J, with 11 bases between the two ends. Germline lookup yields CDR1 MNHNY and CDR2 SVGAGI (reference sequence). The CDR3 extends over 14 amino acids.